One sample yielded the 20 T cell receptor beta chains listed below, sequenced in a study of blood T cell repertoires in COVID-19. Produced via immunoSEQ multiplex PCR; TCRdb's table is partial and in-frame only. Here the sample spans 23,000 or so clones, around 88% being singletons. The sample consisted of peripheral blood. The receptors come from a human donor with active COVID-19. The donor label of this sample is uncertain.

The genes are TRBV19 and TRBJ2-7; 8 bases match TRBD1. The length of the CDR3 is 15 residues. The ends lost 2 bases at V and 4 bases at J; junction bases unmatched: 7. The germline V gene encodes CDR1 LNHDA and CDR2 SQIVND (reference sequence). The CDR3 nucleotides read TGTGCCAGTAGTATAAGACCCAGGGGGCCTTACGAGCAGTACTTC. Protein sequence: CASSIRPRGPYEQYF.

The chain's CDR3 is CASSLKRGDTDTQYF. CDR3 nucleotides: TGTGCCAGCAGCTTGAAGCGGGGAGACACAGATACGCAGTATTTT. The genes are TRBV5-6 and TRBJ2-3; 7 bases are a match to TRBD2. V trimming: 1 base; J trimming: 2 bases; junction bases outside the gene matches: 4. CDR1 is SGHDT, CDR2 YYEEEE, per germline. The CDR3 totals 15 residues.

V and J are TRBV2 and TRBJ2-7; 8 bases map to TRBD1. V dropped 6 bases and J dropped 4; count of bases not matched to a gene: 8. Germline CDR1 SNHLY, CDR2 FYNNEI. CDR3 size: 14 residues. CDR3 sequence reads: CASRKDTGGYEQYF. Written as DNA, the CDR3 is TGTGCCAGCAGGAAGGATACAGGGGGGTACGAGCAGTACTTC.

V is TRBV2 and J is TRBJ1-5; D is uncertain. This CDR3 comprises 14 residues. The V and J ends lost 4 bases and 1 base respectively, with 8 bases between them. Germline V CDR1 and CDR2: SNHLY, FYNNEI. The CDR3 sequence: CASSVTRSNQPQHF. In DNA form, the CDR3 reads TGTGCCAGCAGTGTCACTAGGAGCAATCAGCCCCAGCATTTT. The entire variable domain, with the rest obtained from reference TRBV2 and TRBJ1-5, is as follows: EPEVTQTPSHQVTQMGQEVILRCVPISNHLYFYWYRQILGQKVEFLVSFYNNEISEKSEIFDDQFSVERPDGSNFTLKIRSTKLEDSAMYFCASSVTRSNQPQHFGDGTRLSIL.

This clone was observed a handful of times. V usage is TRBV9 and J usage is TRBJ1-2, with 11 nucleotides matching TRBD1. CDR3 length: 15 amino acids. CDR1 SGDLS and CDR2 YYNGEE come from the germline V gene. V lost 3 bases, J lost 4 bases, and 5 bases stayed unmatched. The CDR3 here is CASSASGTGGYGYTF. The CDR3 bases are TGTGCCAGCAGCGCGTCCGGGACAGGGGGCTATGGCTACACCTTC. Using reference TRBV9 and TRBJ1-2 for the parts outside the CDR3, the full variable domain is DSGVTQTPKHLITATGQRVTLRCSPRSGDLSVYWYQQSLDQGLQFLIQYYNGEERAKGNILERFSAQQFPDLHSELNLSSLELGDSALYFCASSASGTGGYGYTFGSGTRLTVV.

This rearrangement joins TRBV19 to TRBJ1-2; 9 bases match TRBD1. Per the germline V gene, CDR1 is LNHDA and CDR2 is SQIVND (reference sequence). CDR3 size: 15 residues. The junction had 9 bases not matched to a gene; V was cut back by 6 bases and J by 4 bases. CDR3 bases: TGTGCCAGTAGCCTCCGGGACAGGGCGCTCTATGGCTACACCTTC. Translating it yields CASSLRDRALYGYTF.

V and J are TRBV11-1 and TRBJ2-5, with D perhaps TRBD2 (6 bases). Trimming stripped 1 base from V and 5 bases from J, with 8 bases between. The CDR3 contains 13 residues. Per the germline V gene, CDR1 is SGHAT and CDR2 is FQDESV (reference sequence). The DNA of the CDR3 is TGTGCCAGCAGCTTAGGGGGGGTTGAGACCCAGTACTTC. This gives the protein CASSLGGVETQYF.

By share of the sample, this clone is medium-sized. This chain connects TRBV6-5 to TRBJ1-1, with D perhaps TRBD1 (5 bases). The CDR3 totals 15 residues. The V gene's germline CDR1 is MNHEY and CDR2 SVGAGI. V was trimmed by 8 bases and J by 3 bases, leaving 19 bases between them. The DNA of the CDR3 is TGTGCCAGCCCCGGACAACAAAGTGGGGACACTGAAGCTTTCTTT. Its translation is CASPGQQSGDTEAFF.

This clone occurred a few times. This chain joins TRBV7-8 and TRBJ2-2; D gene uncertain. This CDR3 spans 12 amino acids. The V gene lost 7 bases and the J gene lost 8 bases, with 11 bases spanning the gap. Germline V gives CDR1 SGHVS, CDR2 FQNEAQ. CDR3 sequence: CASTRHLGELFF. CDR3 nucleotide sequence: TGTGCCAGCACCCGCCACTTAGGGGAGCTGTTTTTT.

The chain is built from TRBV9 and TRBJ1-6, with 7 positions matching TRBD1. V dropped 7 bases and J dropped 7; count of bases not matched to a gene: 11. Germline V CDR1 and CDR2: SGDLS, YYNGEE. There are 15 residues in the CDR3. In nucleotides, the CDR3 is TGTGCCAGCGGGCCACTAGGGGGCAGCAATTCACCCCTCCACTTT. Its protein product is CASGPLGGSNSPLHF.

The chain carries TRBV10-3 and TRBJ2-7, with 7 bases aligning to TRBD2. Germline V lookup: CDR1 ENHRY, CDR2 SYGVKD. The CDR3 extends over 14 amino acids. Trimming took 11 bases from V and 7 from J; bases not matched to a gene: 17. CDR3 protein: CASGGSGMKEEQYF. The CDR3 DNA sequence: TGTGCCTCGGGCGGGAGCGGGATGAAAGAGGAGCAGTACTTC.

CDR3 coding DNA: TGTGCCAGTAGTCCCAGGGGACAGGGGTATCAGCCCCAGCATTTT. This gives the protein CASSPRGQGYQPQHF. The chain joins TRBV19 to TRBJ1-5, with 10 bases fitting TRBD1. This CDR3 spans 15 amino acids. CDR1 and CDR2 (germline): LNHDA, SQIVND (reference sequence). With 5 bases clipped from V and 5 bases from J, the junction kept 6 bases outside the gene matches. Variable domain in full (rest from reference TRBV19 and TRBJ1-5): DGGITQSPKYLFRKEGQNVTLSCEQNLNHDAMYWYRQDPGQGLRLIYYSQIVNDFQKGDIAEGYSVSREKKESFPLTVTSAQKNPTAFYLCASSPRGQGYQPQHFGDGTRLSIL.

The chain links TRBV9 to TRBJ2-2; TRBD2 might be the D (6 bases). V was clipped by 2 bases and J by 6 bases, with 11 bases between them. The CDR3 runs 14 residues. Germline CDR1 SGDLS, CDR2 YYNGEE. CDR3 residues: CASSVGLYAGELFF. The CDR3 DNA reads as TGTGCCAGCAGCGTGGGACTGTATGCCGGGGAGCTGTTTTTT. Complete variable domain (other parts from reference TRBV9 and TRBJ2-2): DSGVTQTPKHLITATGQRVTLRCSPRSGDLSVYWYQQSLDQGLQFLIQYYNGEERAKGNILERFSAQQFPDLHSELNLSSLELGDSALYFCASSVGLYAGELFFGEGSRLTVL.

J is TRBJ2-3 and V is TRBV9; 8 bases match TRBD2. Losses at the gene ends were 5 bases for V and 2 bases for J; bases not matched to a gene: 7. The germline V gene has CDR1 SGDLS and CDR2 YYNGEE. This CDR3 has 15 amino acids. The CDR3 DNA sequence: TGTGCCAGCAGAGGAAGCGGGAGAGCCACAGATACGCAGTATTTT. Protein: CASRGSGRATDTQYF. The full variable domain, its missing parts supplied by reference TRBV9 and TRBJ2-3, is DSGVTQTPKHLITATGQRVTLRCSPRSGDLSVYWYQQSLDQGLQFLIQYYNGEERAKGNILERFSAQQFPDLHSELNLSSLELGDSALYFCASRGSGRATDTQYFGPGTRLTVL.

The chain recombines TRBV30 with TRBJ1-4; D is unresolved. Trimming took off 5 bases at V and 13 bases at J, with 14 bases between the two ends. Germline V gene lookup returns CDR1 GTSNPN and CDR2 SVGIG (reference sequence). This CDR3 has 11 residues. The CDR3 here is CAWDRLAGLFF. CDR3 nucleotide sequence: TGTGCCTGGGATCGCCTGGCGGGACTGTTTTTT.

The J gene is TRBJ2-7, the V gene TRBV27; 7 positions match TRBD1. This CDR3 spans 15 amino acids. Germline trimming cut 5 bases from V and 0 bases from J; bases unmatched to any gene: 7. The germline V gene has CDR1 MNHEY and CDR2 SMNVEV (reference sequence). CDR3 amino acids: CASSEQGYSSYEQYF. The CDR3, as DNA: TGTGCCAGCAGTGAACAGGGGTATAGCTCCTACGAGCAGTACTTC.

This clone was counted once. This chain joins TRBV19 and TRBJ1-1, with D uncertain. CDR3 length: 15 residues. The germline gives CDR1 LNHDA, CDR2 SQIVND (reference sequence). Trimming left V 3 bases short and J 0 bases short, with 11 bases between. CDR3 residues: CASSITRNVNTEAFF. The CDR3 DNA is TGTGCCAGTAGTATTACGCGGAACGTGAACACTGAAGCTTTCTTT. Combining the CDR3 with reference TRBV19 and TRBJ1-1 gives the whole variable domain DGGITQSPKYLFRKEGQNVTLSCEQNLNHDAMYWYRQDPGQGLRLIYYSQIVNDFQKGDIAEGYSVSREKKESFPLTVTSAQKNPTAFYLCASSITRNVNTEAFFGQGTRLTVV.

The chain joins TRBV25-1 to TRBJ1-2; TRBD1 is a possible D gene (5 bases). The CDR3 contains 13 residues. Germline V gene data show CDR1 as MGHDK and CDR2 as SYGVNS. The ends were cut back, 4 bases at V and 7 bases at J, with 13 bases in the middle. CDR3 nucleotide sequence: TGTGCCAGCAGTGGCCTCGGGGGTACTGGCTACACCTTC. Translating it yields CASSGLGGTGYTF.

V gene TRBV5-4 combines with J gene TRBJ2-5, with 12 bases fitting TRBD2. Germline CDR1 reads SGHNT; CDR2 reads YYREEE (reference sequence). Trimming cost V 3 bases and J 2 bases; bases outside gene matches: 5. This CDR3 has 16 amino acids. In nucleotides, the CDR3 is TGTGCCAGCAGCTCCGGACTAGCGGGGCAACAAGAGACCCAGTACTTC. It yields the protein CASSSGLAGQQETQYF.

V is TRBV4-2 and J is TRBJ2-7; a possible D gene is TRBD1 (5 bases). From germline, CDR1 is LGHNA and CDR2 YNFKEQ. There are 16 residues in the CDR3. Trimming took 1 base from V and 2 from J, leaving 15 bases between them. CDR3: CASSQVAVTETYEQYF. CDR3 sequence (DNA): TGTGCCAGCAGCCAAGTCGCTGTGACAGAAACCTACGAGCAGTACTTC.